Following are 29 T cell receptor beta chains from one sample sequenced in a study of spatial heterogeneity in lung cancer. TCRdb independently ran MiXCR on the 5' RACE reads; one entry per CDR3 protein. The data show around 7,000 distinct CDR3 sequences, with 11% to 15% seen just once and 9% held by the top ten. The study, taken as a whole, reports: The number of expanded tumor alpha and beta chains correlated with mutation number.

Time point noted: sample taken at primary tumor resection. Their cognate antigens are unknown. The sample in question was lung tumor tissue, obtained at surgery. The source is a female donor with early-stage non-small cell lung cancer.

This clonotype is labeled medium-sized. A library made for alpha chains picked up this beta chain off target, so its size means little. This chain links TRBV4-2 with TRBJ2-1, with D unresolved. Germline V CDR1 and CDR2: LGHNA, YNFKEQ. V lost 4 bases and J lost 0, with 19 bases in between. The CDR3 sequence is 18 residues long. The CDR3 DNA reads as TGTGCCAGCAGCCGGCTCCCCTTTTTACAGAGCTCCTACAATGAGCAGTTCTTC. Amino acid sequence: CASSRLPFLQSSYNEQFF.

This clonotype was observed many times. This beta chain was picked up by a library intended for alpha chains and is off target, so its count carries little meaning. The chain has TRBV20-1 and TRBJ2-7; D is uncertain. V was pared by 6 bases and J by 6 bases, with 12 bases between. Germline V gene lookup returns CDR1 DFQATT and CDR2 SNEGSKA (reference sequence). This CDR3 spans 11 amino acids. CDR3 in DNA: TGCAGTGCCATCGCCCGGGCCGAGCAGTACTTC. Translated, it gives CSAIARAEQYF.

Worth noting for this clonotype: The size of this beta chain means little, since it is a stray read in a library made for alpha chains. The CDR3, as DNA: TGTGCCTGGAGTTCTACGCGGGCCACCGAAGCTTTCTTT. Its protein product is CAWSSTRATEAFF. This chain uses TRBV30 with TRBJ1-1; the D is unclear. The CDR3 consists of 13 residues. Germline assignment: CDR1 GTSNPN and CDR2 SVGIG (reference sequence). The germline V and J ends were trimmed by 2 bases and 8 bases, with 15 bases remaining between them.

This clonotype was picked up many times. The library was prepared for alpha chains; this beta chain is a stray read, so its frequency means little. The chain combines TRBV27 with TRBJ2-7; D call uncertain. V lost 6 bases and J lost 0, with 15 bases in between. The CDR3 runs to 15 residues. Germline CDR1 MNHEY, CDR2 SMNVEV (reference sequence). For the CDR3, the DNA is TGTGCCAGCAGCCCTCGCTTGGGCCCCTCCTACGAGCAGTACTTC. Protein product: CASSPRLGPSYEQYF.

This clonotype is medium-sized in the sample. With the library built for alpha chains, this beta chain is off target and its frequency is not meaningful. The V gene is TRBV7-9, the J gene TRBJ1-6; unclear D gene. Germline V gene sequence: CDR1 SEHNR, CDR2 FQNEAQ (reference sequence). The V end lost 5 bases, the J end lost 2 bases, and 10 bases lay between the germline ends. CDR3 length: 15 residues. As DNA, the CDR3 is TGTGCCAGCAGCCCGGCAGCCACCTATAATTCACCCCTCCACTTT. The encoded protein is CASSPAATYNSPLHF.

By share of the sample, this clonotype is medium-sized. Little can be read into the size of this beta chain, an off-target read in a library designed for alpha chains. The chain uses TRBV7-9 and TRBJ2-4; 9 bases map to TRBD2. The CDR3 has 16 amino acids. The ends lost 5 bases at V and 2 bases at J; junction bases unmatched: 7. Germline CDR1 is SEHNR and CDR2 is FQNEAQ (reference sequence). CDR3 in amino acids: CASSPDLAGTKNIQYF. CDR3 DNA sequence: TGTGCCAGCAGCCCCGATCTAGCGGGGACCAAAAACATTCAGTACTTC.

By sample fraction, this clonotype is medium-sized (0.01 to 0.1%). A library made for alpha chains picked up this beta chain off target, so its size means little. The chain is built from TRBV27 and TRBJ2-5; D remains unclear. From germline, CDR1 is MNHEY and CDR2 SMNVEV (reference sequence). The CDR3 is 12 residues long. Trimming took 4 bases from V and 0 from J, leaving 3 bases between them. The CDR3 DNA follows: TGTGCCAGCAGTTCTAACCAAGAGACCCAGTACTTC. This translates into CASSSNQETQYF.

Ten or more counts support this clonotype. This beta chain is a stray sequence in a library constructed for alpha chains; its clone size is not meaningful. J is TRBJ2-2 and V is TRBV6-5; D gene ambiguous. Germline CDR1 and CDR2: MNHEY and SVGAGI. The CDR3 has 14 amino acids. V was clipped by 7 bases and J by 4 bases, with 13 bases between them. The CDR3 is CASTPTTITGELFF. CDR3 in DNA: TGTGCCAGCACTCCTACCACGATCACCGGGGAGCTGTTTTTT.

This clonotype is deemed medium-sized (0.01 to 0.1%). This beta chain is a stray read from a library made for alpha chains; its abundance is not meaningful. CDR3 bases: TGTGCCATCAGTGAGGGGCTCACGCAGTATTTT. Protein: CAISEGLTQYF. The chain combines TRBV10-3 with TRBJ2-3; D uncertain. The CDR3 spans 11 residues. From germline, CDR1 is ENHRY and CDR2 SYGVKD. V dropped 2 bases and J dropped 9 bases, with 6 bases sitting between them.

This clonotype was found a few times. This beta chain is an unintended read in a library built for alpha chains; its size means little. J is TRBJ2-1 and V is TRBV29-1, with TRBD2 identical over 8 bases. J was trimmed by 1 base and V by 6 bases; bases with no gene match: 5. From germline, CDR1 is SQVTM and CDR2 ANQGSEA. The CDR3 sequence is 14 residues long. CDR3 loop: CSVPGLGSYNEQFF. In DNA, the CDR3 is TGCAGCGTACCGGGACTAGGATCCTACAATGAGCAGTTCTTC.

This clonotype was recorded at least ten times. This beta chain was picked up by a library intended for alpha chains and is off target, so its count carries little meaning. CDR3 amino acids: CASSTAALNTEAFF. DNA of the CDR3: TGTGCCAGTAGTACTGCAGCCCTGAACACTGAAGCTTTCTTT. The J gene is TRBJ1-1, the V gene TRBV19; D is ambiguous. Germline V gene sequence: CDR1 LNHDA, CDR2 SQIVND (reference sequence). This CDR3 spans 14 amino acids. Trimming removed 4 bases from V and 0 bases from J, with 9 bases in between.

By share of the sample, this clonotype is medium-sized (0.01 to 0.1%). Found in a library prepared for alpha chains, this beta chain is an off-target read, and its abundance has little meaning. This chain links TRBV4-2 with TRBJ2-1, with 9 bases aligning to TRBD2. Per germline, CDR1 LGHNA and CDR2 YNFKEQ. V lost 1 base and J lost 10; bases outside the gene matches: 8. The CDR3 sequence is 15 residues long. CDR3 protein: CASSQGVAGETEQFF. CDR3 nucleotide sequence: TGTGCCAGCAGCCAAGGAGTAGCGGGGGAGACAGAGCAGTTCTTC.

This clonotype was counted ten times or more. Being off target in a library aimed at alpha chains, this beta chain has a size of little meaning. This chain joins TRBV7-9 and TRBJ1-1, with D tentatively TRBD1 (5 bases). Germline CDR1 and CDR2: SEHNR and FQNEAQ (reference sequence). The V end lost 6 bases, the J end lost 5 bases, and 22 bases lay between the germline ends. The CDR3 is 16 amino acids. CDR3 DNA sequence: TGTGCCAGCAGTCCTCCCAAGGGCAGCTGGGGGACTGAAGCTTTCTTT. Its translation: CASSPPKGSWGTEAFF.

On this clonotype: This beta chain was picked up by a library intended for alpha chains and is off target, so its count carries little meaning. The rearrangement joins TRBV6-5 to TRBJ2-7; D remains unclear. Trimming shortened V by 2 bases and J by 7 bases, and 18 bases separated the two germline ends. Per the germline V gene, CDR1 is MNHEY and CDR2 is SVGAGI. This CDR3 is 15 amino acids long. The CDR3 nucleotides are TGTGCCAGCAGTTACGGCACCGGACGGAGTACGGAGCAGTACTTC. It codes for CASSYGTGRSTEQYF.

In this sample, this clonotype is medium-sized. This beta chain represents an off-target read in a library built for alpha chains; its size is of limited meaning. The V and J genes are TRBV5-5 and TRBJ1-2, with D perhaps TRBD1 (6 bases). Trimming stripped 4 bases from V and 9 bases from J, with 19 bases between. Germline-derived CDR1 and CDR2 are SGHKS and YYEKEE (reference sequence). The CDR3 extends over 14 amino acids. CDR3 coding DNA: TGTGCCAGCAGCACCCGCCTGGACAGATCGAGCTACACCTTC. It is translated as CASSTRLDRSSYTF.

This clonotype was detected many times. This beta chain slipped into a library made for alpha chains as a stray read, so its size is not meaningful. The genes are TRBV28 and TRBJ1-1; possibly TRBD1 for D (6 bases). This CDR3 is built from 16 residues. Germline CDR1 is MDHEN and CDR2 is SYDVKM. The germline V and J ends were trimmed by 1 base and 6 bases, with 18 bases remaining between them. The CDR3 DNA is TGTGCCAGCAGTTTATTAGGGACCCTGGGGGCGGCTGAAGCTTTCTTT. It encodes CASSLLGTLGAAEAFF.

With respect to this clonotype: The junction shows a germline mismatch at one end, possibly a read error. This beta chain is an off-target read within a library intended for alpha chains, so its frequency means little. The chain links TRBV7-7 to TRBJ2-7, with 7 positions matching TRBD1. Germline CDR1 SSHAT, CDR2 FNYEAQ (reference sequence). CDR3 length: 12 amino acids. CDR3 in amino acids: CASSSPGGEQYF. In DNA, the CDR3 is TGTGCTAGCAGTTCGCCAGGGGGCGAGCAGTACTTC.

A word on this clonotype: Being off target in a library aimed at alpha chains, this beta chain has a size of little meaning. V gene TRBV9 combines with J gene TRBJ2-5; no definite D call. Trimming took 4 bases from V and 5 from J, leaving 24 bases between them. Germline CDR1 reads SGDLS; CDR2 reads YYNGEE. This CDR3 contains 17 residues. In DNA form, the CDR3 reads TGTGCCAGCAGCCCAAGTAGAGCCCAGGACCCAACGGAGACCCAGTACTTC. Protein sequence: CASSPSRAQDPTETQYF.

In the case of this clonotype: Being off target in a library aimed at alpha chains, this beta chain has a size of little meaning. The V and J genes are TRBV9 and TRBJ2-3, with D possibly being TRBD1 (5 bases). The CDR3 sequence is 15 residues long. Germline assignment: CDR1 SGDLS and CDR2 YYNGEE. Trimming took 2 bases from V and 4 from J, leaving 14 bases between them. The CDR3 DNA follows: TGTGCCAGCAGCGTTACGCAGGGTAGGGCAGATACGCAGTATTTT. Translation gives CASSVTQGRADTQYF.

By share, this clonotype ranks as medium-sized (0.01 to 0.1%). Being off target in a library aimed at alpha chains, this beta chain has a size of little meaning. V and J are TRBV2 and TRBJ2-7; tentatively, D is TRBD2 (5 bases). V lost 6 bases to trimming and J lost 4 bases, with 13 bases between them. The germline V gene has CDR1 SNHLY and CDR2 FYNNEI. The CDR3 has 13 amino acids. The CDR3 loop reads CASRPPGGYEQYF. Here the CDR3 DNA reads TGTGCCAGCAGGCCCCCCGGCGGGTACGAGCAGTACTTC.

This clonotype was seen ten or more times. Found in a library prepared for alpha chains, this beta chain is an off-target read, and its abundance has little meaning. This rearrangement joins TRBV10-3 to TRBJ1-2, with D hard to call. Trimming took 6 bases from V and 5 from J, leaving 19 bases between them. The CDR3 sequence is 15 residues long. The germline V gene has CDR1 ENHRY and CDR2 SYGVKD. The CDR3 loop is CAISPDLGRSYGYTF. The CDR3 coding sequence is TGTGCCATCAGCCCTGACCTGGGAAGGTCTTATGGCTACACCTTC.

This clonotype was seen repeatedly, ten times or more. This beta chain is a stray read from a library made for alpha chains; its abundance is not meaningful. J is TRBJ1-2 and V is TRBV4-1, with 7 bases fitting TRBD1. CDR3 length: 17 residues. Germline-derived CDR1 and CDR2 are MGHRA and YSYEKL. Trimming cost V 1 base and J 0 bases; bases outside gene matches: 8. In nucleotides, the CDR3 is TGCGCCAGCAGCCAAGTGGTCGGACAGGATCCTAACTATGGCTACACCTTC. Encoded protein: CASSQVVGQDPNYGYTF.

This clonotype was counted at least ten times. This beta chain is an unintended read in a library built for alpha chains; its size means little. The CDR3: CASSLEAGETQPQHF. In DNA form, the CDR3 reads TGCGCCAGCAGCTTGGAGGCTGGGGAGACTCAGCCCCAGCATTTT. This chain joins TRBV5-1 and TRBJ1-5, with D hard to call. The CDR3 is 15 residues long. Germline V gives CDR1 SGHRS, CDR2 YFSETQ. Trimming stripped 0 bases from V and 6 bases from J, with 13 bases between.

This clonotype ranks as medium-sized (0.01 to 0.1%). Found in a library prepared for alpha chains, this beta chain is an off-target read, and its abundance has little meaning. The CDR3 protein is CASSVVGRRAFF. CDR3 DNA: TGTGCCAGCAGTGTGGTGGGGCGGCGGGCTTTCTTT. The chain combines TRBV2 with TRBJ1-1, with a possible D match to TRBD1 (5 bases). The V gene lost 4 bases and the J gene lost 11 bases, with 14 bases spanning the gap. In germline, CDR1 is SNHLY, CDR2 FYNNEI. This CDR3 is built from 12 residues.

In this sample, this clonotype turned up many times. As an off-target read in a library built for alpha chains, this beta chain has a frequency of little significance. The chain links TRBV5-5 to TRBJ2-7, with D perhaps being TRBD1 or TRBD2 (6 bases each). V was trimmed by 4 bases and J by 7 bases, leaving 15 bases between them. Per germline, CDR1 SGHKS and CDR2 YYEKEE (reference sequence). The CDR3 is 13 amino acids. CDR3 sequence: CASSITQGREQYF. The CDR3 DNA reads TGTGCCAGCAGCATCACCCAGGGGAGGGAGCAGTACTTC.

To note about this clonotype: This beta chain appears as a stray read in a library generated for alpha chains; its size is not informative. The rearrangement uses TRBV14 and TRBJ2-1; D may be TRBD2 (5 bases). The germline V and J ends were trimmed by 0 bases and 15 bases, with 15 bases remaining between them. Germline V gene sequence: CDR1 SGHDN, CDR2 FVKESK. This CDR3 is 13 amino acids long. The CDR3 here is CASSQDYRGNRFF. CDR3 nucleotides: TGTGCCAGCAGCCAAGATTATAGAGGGAATCGGTTCTTC. Filled out from reference TRBV14 and TRBJ2-1, the complete variable domain reads EAGVTQFPSHSVIEKGQTVTLRCDPISGHDNLYWYRRVMGKEIKFLLHFVKESKQDESGMPNNRFLAERTGGTYSTLKVQPAELEDSGVYFCASSQDYRGNRFFGPGTRLTVL.

By proportion, this clonotype is medium-sized. The library was designed around alpha chains, so this beta chain is a stray read whose abundance carries little weight. The chain carries TRBV7-9 and TRBJ2-2; 7 bases line up with TRBD1. Per the germline V gene, CDR1 is SEHNR and CDR2 is FQNEAQ (reference sequence). This CDR3 comprises 14 residues. The junction had 0 bases not matched to a gene; V was cut back by 4 bases and J by 1 base. The CDR3 is CASSWTGNTGELFF. In nucleotides, the CDR3 is TGTGCCAGCAGCTGGACAGGGAACACCGGGGAGCTGTTTTTT.

At least ten counts were recorded for this clonotype. This beta chain turned up in a library designed for alpha chains; as an off-target read, its abundance says little. This rearrangement joins TRBV5-6 to TRBJ1-6, with a weak D call TRBD1 (6 bases). The CDR3 totals 15 residues. The germline V gene has CDR1 SGHDT and CDR2 YYEEEE. V gave up 1 base and J gave up 7 bases, with 12 bases separating them. In nucleotides, the CDR3 is TGTGCCAGCAGCTTGTGGGGGGCGCAAAATTCACCCCTCCACTTT. It yields the protein CASSLWGAQNSPLHF.

By share, this clonotype counts as medium-sized. This beta chain is an off-target read within a library intended for alpha chains, so its frequency means little. The chain recombines TRBV29-1 with TRBJ1-1; a weak D match, TRBD1 (5 bases). CDR3 length: 12 amino acids. The germline V and J ends were trimmed by 7 bases and 1 base, with 10 bases remaining between them. In germline, CDR1 is SQVTM, CDR2 ANQGSEA. This chain's CDR3 is CSGRQTNTEAFF. The CDR3, as DNA: TGCAGCGGCCGACAGACGAACACTGAAGCTTTCTTT.